In its sample, the clone carrying this TCR beta chain was seen a few times. Its target is unknown. This sample was included in a study of blood T cells in healthy people across ages. For the study at large: Researchers report that template switching captured about one barcoded beta molecule per two T cells. Study results and limitations: Age brought a roughly linear fall in TCR beta diversity measured per million T cells.

The germline V gene has CDR1 DFQATT and CDR2 SNEGSKA (reference sequence). The CDR3 runs 14 residues. V lost 3 bases and J 2 bases, leaving 12 bases between the germline ends. PCR was performed a second time for roughly 7 to 12 cycles using a sample-barcoded 5' primer and a J-beta primer mix. TCRdb reanalysed the 5' RACE reads using MiXCR and keeps one entry per CDR3 protein. The profile shows about 970,000 distinct CDR3 sequences, roughly 47% of them singletons. The origin of this receptor is a woman aged 60-75 years in good health. The sequencing input was blood. The chain employs TRBV20-1 and TRBJ2-3; D is unclear. CDR3 residues: CSASHRKITDTQYF. CDR3 DNA: TGCAGTGCTAGTCACCGAAAGATCACAGATACGCAGTATTTT.